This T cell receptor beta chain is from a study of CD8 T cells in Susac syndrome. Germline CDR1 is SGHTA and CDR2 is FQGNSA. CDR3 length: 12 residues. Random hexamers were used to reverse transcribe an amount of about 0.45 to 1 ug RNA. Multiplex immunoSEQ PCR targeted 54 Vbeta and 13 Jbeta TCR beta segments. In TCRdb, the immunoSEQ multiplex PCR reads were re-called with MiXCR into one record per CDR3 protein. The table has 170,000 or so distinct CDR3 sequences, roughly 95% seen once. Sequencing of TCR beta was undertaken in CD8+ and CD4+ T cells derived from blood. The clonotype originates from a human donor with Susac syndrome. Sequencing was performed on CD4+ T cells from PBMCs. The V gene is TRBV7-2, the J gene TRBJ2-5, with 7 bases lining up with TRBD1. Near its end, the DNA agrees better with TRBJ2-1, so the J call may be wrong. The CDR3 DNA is TGTGCCAGCAGCTCGACGACAGGGAACCAGTTCTTC. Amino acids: CASSSTTGNQFF.